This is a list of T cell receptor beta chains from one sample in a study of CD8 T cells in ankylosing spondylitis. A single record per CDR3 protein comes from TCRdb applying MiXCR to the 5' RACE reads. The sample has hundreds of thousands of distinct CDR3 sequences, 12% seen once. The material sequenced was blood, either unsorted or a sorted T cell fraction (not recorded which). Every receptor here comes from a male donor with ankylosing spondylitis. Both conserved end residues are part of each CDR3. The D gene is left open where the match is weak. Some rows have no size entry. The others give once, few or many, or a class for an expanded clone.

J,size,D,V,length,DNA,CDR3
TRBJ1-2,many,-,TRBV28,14,TGTGCCAGCCTCTATCACAGGGCCGCGGGAGGCTACACCTTC,CASLYHRAAGGYTF
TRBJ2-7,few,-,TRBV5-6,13,TGTGCCAGCAGCATGAGGGCTCCCTACGAGCAGTACTTC,CASSMRAPYEQYF
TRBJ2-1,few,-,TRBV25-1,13,TGTGCCAGCAGTGAAACGGCGACGGGTGAGCAGTTCTTC,CASSETATGEQFF
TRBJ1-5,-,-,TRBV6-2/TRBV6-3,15,TGTGCCAGCAGTTACTCGATGGGTCGGGGTTGGCCCCAGCATTTT,CASSYSMGRGWPQHF
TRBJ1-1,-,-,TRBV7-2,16,TGTGCCAGCAGCCCATCCATGGGACTGATAAACACTGAAGCTTTCTTT,CASSPSMGLINTEAFF
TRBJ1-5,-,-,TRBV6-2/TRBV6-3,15,TGTGCCAGCAGTTACCACAGGGTGATGAATCAGCCCCAGCATTTT,CASSYHRVMNQPQHF
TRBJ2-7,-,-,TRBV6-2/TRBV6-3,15,TGTGCCAGCAGTTACGTTTCGGTTTGGGGCTACGAGCAGTACTTC,CASSYVSVWGYEQYF
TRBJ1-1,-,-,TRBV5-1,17,TGCGCCAGCAGTTTCGGGGGCCGGGGTTTTATGGACACTGAAGCTTTCTTT,CASSFGGRGFMDTEAFF
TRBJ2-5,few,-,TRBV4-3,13,TGCGCCAGCAGCCAAGATAATCGTGAGACCCAGTACTTC,CASSQDNRETQYF
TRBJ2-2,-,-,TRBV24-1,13,TGTGCCTCCGGAGCTACTAACACCGGGGAGCTGTTTTTT,CASGATNTGELFF
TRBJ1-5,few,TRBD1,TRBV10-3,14,TGTGCCATCCGGGGACAGGGGGGCAATCAGCCCCAGCATTTT,CAIRGQGGNQPQHF
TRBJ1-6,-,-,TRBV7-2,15,TGTGCCAGCAGCTCGCAGATTCACAATAATTCACCCCTCCACTTT,CASSSQIHNNSPLHF
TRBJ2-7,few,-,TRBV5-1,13,TGCGCCAGCAGCGATCCCCCGACTAGGGAGCAGTACTTC,CASSDPPTREQYF